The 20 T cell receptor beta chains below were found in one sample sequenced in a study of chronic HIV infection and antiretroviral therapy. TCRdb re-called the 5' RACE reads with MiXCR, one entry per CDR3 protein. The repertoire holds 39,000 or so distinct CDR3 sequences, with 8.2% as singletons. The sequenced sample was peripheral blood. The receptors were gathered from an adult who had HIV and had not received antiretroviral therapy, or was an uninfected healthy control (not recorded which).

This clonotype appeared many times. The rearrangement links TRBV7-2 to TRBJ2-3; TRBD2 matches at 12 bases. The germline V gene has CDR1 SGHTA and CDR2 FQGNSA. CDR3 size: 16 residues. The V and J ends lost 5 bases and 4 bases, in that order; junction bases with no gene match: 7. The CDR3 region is CASSPRASGRADTQYF. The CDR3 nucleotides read TGTGCCAGCAGCCCTCGGGCTAGCGGGAGGGCAGATACGCAGTATTTT.

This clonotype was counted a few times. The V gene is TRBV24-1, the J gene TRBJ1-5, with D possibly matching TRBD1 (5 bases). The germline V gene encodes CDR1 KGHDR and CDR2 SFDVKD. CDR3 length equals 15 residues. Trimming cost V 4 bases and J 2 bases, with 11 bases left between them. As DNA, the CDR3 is TGTGCCACCAGTGACCCCACAGGCGGCAATCAGCCCCAGCATTTT. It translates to CATSDPTGGNQPQHF.

CDR3 region: CASSLNRGVYEQYF. The CDR3 nucleotides are TGTGCCAGCAGTTTAAATAGGGGGGTCTACGAGCAGTACTTC. The chain uses TRBV28 and TRBJ2-7, with D possibly called TRBD1 or TRBD2 (6 bases each). The CDR3 has 14 amino acids. Deletions cut 2 bases from V and 3 bases from J, with 11 bases between. Germline lookup yields CDR1 MDHEN and CDR2 SYDVKM.

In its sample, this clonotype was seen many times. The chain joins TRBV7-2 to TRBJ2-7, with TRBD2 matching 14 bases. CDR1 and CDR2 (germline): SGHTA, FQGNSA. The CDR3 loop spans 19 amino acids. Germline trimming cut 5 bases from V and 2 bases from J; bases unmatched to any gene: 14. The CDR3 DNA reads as TGTGCCAGCAGCCTCTTCTCTGGACTAGCGGGAGGACCAACCTACGAGCAGTACTTC. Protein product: CASSLFSGLAGGPTYEQYF.

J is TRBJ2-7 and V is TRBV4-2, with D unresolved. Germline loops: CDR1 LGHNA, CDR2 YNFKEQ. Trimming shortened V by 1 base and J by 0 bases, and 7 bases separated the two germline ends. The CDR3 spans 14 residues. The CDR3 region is CASSQGASSYEQYF. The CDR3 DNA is TGTGCCAGCAGCCAAGGTGCCAGCTCCTACGAGCAGTACTTC.

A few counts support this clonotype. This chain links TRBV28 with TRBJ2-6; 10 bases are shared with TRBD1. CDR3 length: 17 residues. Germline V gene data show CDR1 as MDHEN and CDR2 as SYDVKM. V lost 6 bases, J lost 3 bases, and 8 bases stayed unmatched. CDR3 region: CASRGGQGNIGANVLTF. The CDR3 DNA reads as TGTGCCAGCAGGGGGGGACAGGGGAACATTGGGGCCAACGTCCTGACTTTC.

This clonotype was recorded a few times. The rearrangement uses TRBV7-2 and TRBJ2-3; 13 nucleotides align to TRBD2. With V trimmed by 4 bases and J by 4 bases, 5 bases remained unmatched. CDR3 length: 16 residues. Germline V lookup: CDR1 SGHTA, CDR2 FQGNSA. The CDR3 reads CASSSPLAGGADTQYF. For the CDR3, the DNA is TGTGCCAGCAGCTCTCCACTAGCGGGAGGGGCAGATACGCAGTATTTT.

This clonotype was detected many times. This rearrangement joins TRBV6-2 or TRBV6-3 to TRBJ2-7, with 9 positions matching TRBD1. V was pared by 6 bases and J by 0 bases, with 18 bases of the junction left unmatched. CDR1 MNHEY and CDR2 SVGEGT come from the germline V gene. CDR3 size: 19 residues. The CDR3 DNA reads TGTGCCAGCAGCCTTCCGGGACAGGGCCTGGGACCTCGCTCCTACGAGCAGTACTTC. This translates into CASSLPGQGLGPRSYEQYF.

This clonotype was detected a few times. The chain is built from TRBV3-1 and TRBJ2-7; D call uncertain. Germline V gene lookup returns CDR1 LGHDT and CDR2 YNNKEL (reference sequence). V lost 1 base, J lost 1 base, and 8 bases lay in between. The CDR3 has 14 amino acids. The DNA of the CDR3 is TGTGCCAGCAGCCAAGGGGTTATTTCCTACGAGCAGTACTTC. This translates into CASSQGVISYEQYF.

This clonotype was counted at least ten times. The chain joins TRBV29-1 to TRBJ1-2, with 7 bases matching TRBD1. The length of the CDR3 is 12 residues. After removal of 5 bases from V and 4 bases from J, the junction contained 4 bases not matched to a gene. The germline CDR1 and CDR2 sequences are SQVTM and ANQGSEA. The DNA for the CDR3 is TGCAGCGTTTTAGGACAGGTCTATGGCTACACCTTC. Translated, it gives CSVLGQVYGYTF.

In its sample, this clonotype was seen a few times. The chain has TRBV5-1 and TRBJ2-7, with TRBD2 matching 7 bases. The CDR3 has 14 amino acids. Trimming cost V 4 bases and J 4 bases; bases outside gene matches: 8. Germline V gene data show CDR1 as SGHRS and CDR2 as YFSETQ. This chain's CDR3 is CASSRTSELYEQYF. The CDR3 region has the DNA TGCGCCAGCAGCCGTACTAGCGAATTGTACGAGCAGTACTTC.

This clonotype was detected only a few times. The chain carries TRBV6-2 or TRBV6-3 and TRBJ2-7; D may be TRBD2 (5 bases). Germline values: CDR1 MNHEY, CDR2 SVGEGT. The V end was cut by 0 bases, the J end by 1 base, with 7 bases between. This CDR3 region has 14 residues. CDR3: CASSYSSASYEQYF. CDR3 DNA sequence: TGTGCCAGCAGTTACTCTAGCGCTTCCTACGAGCAGTACTTC.

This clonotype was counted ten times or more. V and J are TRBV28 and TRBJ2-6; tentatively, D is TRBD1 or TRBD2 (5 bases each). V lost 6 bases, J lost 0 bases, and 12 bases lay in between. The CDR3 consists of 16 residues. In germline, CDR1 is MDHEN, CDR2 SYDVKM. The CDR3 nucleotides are TGTGCCAGCAGACGGGACGCCTACTCTGGGGCCAACGTCCTGACTTTC. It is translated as CASRRDAYSGANVLTF.

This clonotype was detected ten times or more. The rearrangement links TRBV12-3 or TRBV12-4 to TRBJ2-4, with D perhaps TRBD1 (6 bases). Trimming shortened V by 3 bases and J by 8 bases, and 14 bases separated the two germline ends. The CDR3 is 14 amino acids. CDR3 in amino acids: CASSFWGREDIQYF. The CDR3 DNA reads TGTGCCAGCAGTTTTTGGGGGCGCGAGGACATTCAGTACTTC.

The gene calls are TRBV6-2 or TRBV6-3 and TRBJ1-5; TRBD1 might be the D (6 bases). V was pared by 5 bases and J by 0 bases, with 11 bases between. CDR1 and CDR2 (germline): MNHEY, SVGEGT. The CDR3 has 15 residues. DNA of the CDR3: TGTGCCAGCAGTCCACAGGGATATAGCAATCAGCCCCAGCATTTT. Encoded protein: CASSPQGYSNQPQHF.

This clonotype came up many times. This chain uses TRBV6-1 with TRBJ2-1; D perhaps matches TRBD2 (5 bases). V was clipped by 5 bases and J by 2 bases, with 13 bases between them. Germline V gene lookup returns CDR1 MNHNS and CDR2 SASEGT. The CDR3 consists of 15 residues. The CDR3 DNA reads TGTGCCAGCAGTCTCGGACTCTACCCCTACAATGAGCAGTTCTTC. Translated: CASSLGLYPYNEQFF.

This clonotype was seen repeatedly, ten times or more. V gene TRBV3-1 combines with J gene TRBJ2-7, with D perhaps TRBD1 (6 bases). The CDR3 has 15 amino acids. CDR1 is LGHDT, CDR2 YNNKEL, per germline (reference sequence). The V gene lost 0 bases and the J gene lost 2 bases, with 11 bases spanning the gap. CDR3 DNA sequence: TGTGCCAGCAGCCAAGAGGCGACAGGACCCTACGAGCAGTACTTC. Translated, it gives CASSQEATGPYEQYF.

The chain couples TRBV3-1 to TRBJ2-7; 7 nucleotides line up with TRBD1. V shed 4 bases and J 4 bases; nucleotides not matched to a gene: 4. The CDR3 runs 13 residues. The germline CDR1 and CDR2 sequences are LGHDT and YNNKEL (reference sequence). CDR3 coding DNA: TGTGCCAGCAGCCGCCCAGGGGGTTACGAGCAGTACTTC. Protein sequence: CASSRPGGYEQYF.

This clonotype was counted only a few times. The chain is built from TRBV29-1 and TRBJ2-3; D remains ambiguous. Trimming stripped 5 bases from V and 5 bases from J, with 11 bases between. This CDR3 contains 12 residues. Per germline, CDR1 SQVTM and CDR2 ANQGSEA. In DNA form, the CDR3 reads TGCAGCGTTCAAGCGAATGGAGATACGCAGTATTTT. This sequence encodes CSVQANGDTQYF.

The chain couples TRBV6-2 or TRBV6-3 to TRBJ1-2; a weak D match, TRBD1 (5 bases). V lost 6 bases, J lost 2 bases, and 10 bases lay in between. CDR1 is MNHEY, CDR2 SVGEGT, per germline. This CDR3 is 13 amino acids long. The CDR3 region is CASRRQTNYGYTF. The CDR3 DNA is TGTGCCAGCAGAAGACAGACGAACTATGGCTACACCTTC.